The 28 T cell receptor beta chains in this list originate from one sample, sequenced in a study of siplizumab effects on memory and regulatory T cells. Profiling relied on immunoSEQ multiplex PCR, and the TCRdb table lists in-frame clones only, not all of them. This sample has approximately 92,000 clones, with around 94% found just once. The sample was non-Treg CD4+ T cells sorted from blood. The source is a human donor in good health.

The CDR3 is CASSGRAGVVGEQYF. CDR3 bases: TGCGCCAGCAGTGGTAGAGCGGGAGTGGTTGGCGAGCAGTACTTC. This chain uses TRBV10-2 with TRBJ2-7; 8 bases line up with TRBD2. Trimming at V came to 4 bases and at J to 6 bases, leaving 11 bases not matched to a gene. This CDR3 spans 15 amino acids. The germline CDR1 and CDR2 sequences are WSHSY and SAAADI.

The gene calls are TRBV27 and TRBJ2-5; 9 bases map to TRBD1. The CDR3 spans 16 residues. From germline, CDR1 is MNHEY and CDR2 SMNVEV (reference sequence). V trimming: 8 bases; J trimming: 4 bases; junction bases outside the gene matches: 14. The CDR3 sequence: CASAPGQGSWGETQYF. CDR3 bases: TGTGCCAGCGCCCCGGGACAGGGAAGTTGGGGAGAGACCCAGTACTTC.

V is TRBV11-2 and J is TRBJ1-3; TRBD1 might be the D (5 bases). CDR1 is SGHAT, CDR2 FQNNGV, per germline. The CDR3 is 15 amino acids. Between the trimmed V and J ends, which lost 6 bases and 0 bases, there was a span of 12 bases. CDR3 sequence (DNA): TGTGCCAGCAGGTATGACGGGACCTCTGGAAACACCATATATTTT. Residues: CASRYDGTSGNTIYF. Full variable domain (missing parts from reference TRBV11-2 and TRBJ1-3): EAGVAQSPRYKIIEKRQSVAFWCNPISGHATLYWYQQILGQGPKLLIQFQNNGVVDDSQLPKDRFSAERLKGVDSTLKIQPAKLEDSAVYLCASRYDGTSGNTIYFGEGSWLTVV.

V is TRBV10-1 and J is TRBJ2-2, with 8 nucleotides matching TRBD2. The V gene's germline CDR1 is WNHNN and CDR2 SYGVQD (reference sequence). This CDR3 has 14 amino acids. J was trimmed by 6 bases and V by 4 bases; bases with no gene match: 4. Written as DNA, the CDR3 is TGCGCCAGCAGTGGCGGACTAGCCCCCGGGGAGCTGTTTTTT. It translates to CASSGGLAPGELFF.

This clone was seen a handful of times. The chain employs TRBV19 and TRBJ2-7, with D possibly TRBD2 on 5 matching bases. CDR3 size: 14 residues. Per the germline V gene, CDR1 is LNHDA and CDR2 is SQIVND (reference sequence). The V gene lost 11 bases and the J gene lost 5 bases, with 22 bases spanning the gap. CDR3 coding DNA: TGTGCCTCTTCCATGTCGGGATCGGAGGACGAGCAGTACTTC. Translating gives CASSMSGSEDEQYF.

In its sample, this clone was seen once. The chain joins TRBV18 to TRBJ1-4; D is uncertain. Germline CDR1 is KGHSH and CDR2 is LQKENI. V lost 2 bases, J lost 5 bases, and 6 bases lay in between. The CDR3 is 13 amino acids. This CDR3 reads CASSPGVNEKLFF. CDR3 sequence (DNA): TGTGCCAGCTCACCAGGAGTCAATGAAAAACTGTTTTTT.

V usage is TRBV10-3 and J usage is TRBJ2-7; 9 bases match TRBD2. The V and J ends lost 0 bases and 3 bases, in that order; junction bases with no gene match: 3. Germline assignment: CDR1 ENHRY and CDR2 SYGVKD. The CDR3 covers 15 residues. The CDR3 region is CAISESYSGSYEQYF. The CDR3 DNA sequence: TGTGCCATCAGTGAGTCGTATAGCGGGAGCTACGAGCAGTACTTC.

This rearrangement joins TRBV6-5 to TRBJ2-6; D not resolved. The CDR3 consists of 14 residues. The V end lost 6 bases, the J end lost 0 bases, and 6 bases lay between the germline ends. Germline lookup yields CDR1 MNHEY and CDR2 SVGAGI. CDR3 sequence (DNA): TGTGCCAGCAGGGGTGGCTCTGGGGCCAACGTCCTGACTTTC. It is translated as CASRGGSGANVLTF.

The J gene is TRBJ1-4, the V gene TRBV5-4; 8 positions agree with TRBD1. The germline V gene encodes CDR1 SGHNT and CDR2 YYREEE (reference sequence). The V segment lost 0 bases and the J segment 7 bases; nucleotides outside the gene matches: 8. There are 16 residues in the CDR3. CDR3 region: CASSLGPRQGSEKLFF. The DNA for the CDR3 is TGTGCCAGCAGCTTGGGACCTAGACAGGGGAGTGAAAAACTGTTTTTT.

The chain is built from TRBV5-1 and TRBJ1-6; weak D call: TRBD1 (6 bases). In germline, CDR1 is SGHRS, CDR2 YFSETQ. The CDR3 runs 14 residues. Deletions cut 5 bases from V and 7 bases from J, with 13 bases between. CDR3 nucleotides: TGCGCCAGCAGGAGGGAGGGGGAAAATTCACCCCTCCACTTT. Translating gives CASRREGENSPLHF.

This sequence joins TRBV18 and TRBJ2-5; no firm D call. V lost 6 bases and J 2 bases, leaving 10 bases between the germline ends. CDR3 size: 13 residues. Germline V gene sequence: CDR1 KGHSH, CDR2 LQKENI. CDR3 sequence: CASSGGLQETQYF. The CDR3 DNA follows: TGTGCCAGCTCTGGTGGCTTGCAAGAGACCCAGTACTTC.

The V call is TRBV20-1, the J call TRBJ2-2; D is uncertain. CDR1 and CDR2 from the germline V gene are DFQATT and SNEGSKA (reference sequence). The CDR3 is made up of 11 amino acids. V was pared by 6 bases and J by 6 bases, with 8 bases between. This CDR3 reads CSAEESGELFF. The CDR3 region has the DNA TGCAGTGCCGAGGAGTCCGGGGAGCTGTTTTTT.

The gene calls are TRBV28 and TRBJ1-2; unclear D gene. The CDR3 is 14 residues long. Germline assignment: CDR1 MDHEN and CDR2 SYDVKM. The V end was cut by 2 bases, the J end by 4 bases, with 11 bases between. CDR3 coding DNA: TGTGCCAGCAGTTTACACTCAGAGGTCTATGGCTACACCTTC. Translating it yields CASSLHSEVYGYTF.

This rearrangement joins TRBV21-1 to TRBJ1-1; TRBD1, the D gene given by the table, was not confirmed from the DNA. TRBV21-1 is listed as a pseudogene. This CDR3 comprises 19 residues. The CDR3 region has the DNA TGTGCCAGCAGCCCAAGGCGGACAGAAAGGGGTAAGATGAACACTGAAGCTTTCTTT. Amino acid sequence: CASSPRRTERGKMNTEAFF.

The chain employs TRBV6-5 and TRBJ2-1, with TRBD2 identical over 8 bases. Germline V lookup: CDR1 MNHEY, CDR2 SVGAGI. After removal of 6 bases from V and 9 bases from J, the junction contained 7 bases not matched to a gene. CDR3 length: 13 residues. CDR3 nucleotides: TGTGCCAGCAGACCGGGAGGGGCTGGTGAGCAGTTCTTC. Encoded protein: CASRPGGAGEQFF.

V gene TRBV19 combines with J gene TRBJ2-3; 9 nucleotides match TRBD2. The CDR3 is 17 amino acids. J gave up 5 bases and V 5 bases, and 14 bases lay outside the gene matches. CDR1 and CDR2 (germline): LNHDA, SQIVND (reference sequence). CDR3 DNA: TGTGCCAGTAGTCGGTCCCGCGGGAGGGCTCAGGTAGATACGCAGTATTTT. The encoded protein is CASSRSRGRAQVDTQYF.

The rearrangement links TRBV30 to TRBJ1-2, with D tentatively TRBD1 (5 bases). V lost 4 bases and J 8 bases, leaving 20 bases between the germline ends. The CDR3 is 14 residues long. Germline V gene data show CDR1 as GTSNPN and CDR2 as SVGIG (reference sequence). In DNA, the CDR3 is TGTGCCTGGAAGGCCAATGTTGGGGGAGGCGGCTACACCTTC. It codes for CAWKANVGGGGYTF.

This clone was seen more than once but under ten times. The genes are TRBV19 and TRBJ2-3; no firm D call. Trimming took off 4 bases at V and 4 bases at J, with 15 bases between the two ends. This CDR3 spans 15 amino acids. The germline V gene has CDR1 LNHDA and CDR2 SQIVND (reference sequence). CDR3 sequence: CASSRAPQLADTQYF. Written as DNA, the CDR3 is TGTGCCAGTAGTAGGGCCCCTCAACTGGCAGATACGCAGTATTTT.

The V gene is TRBV7-9, the J gene TRBJ2-3; D is perhaps TRBD1 (5 bases). The germline gives CDR1 SEHNR, CDR2 FQNEAQ (reference sequence). V shed 2 bases and J shed 1 base, with 16 bases lying between them. The CDR3 loop spans 17 amino acids. This CDR3 is CASSLPRYRTRTDTQYF. As DNA, the CDR3 is TGTGCCAGCAGCTTACCCCGGTACCGGACACGCACAGATACGCAGTATTTT.

V and J are TRBV5-5 and TRBJ1-2; D gene uncertain. Looked up from germline, CDR1 is SGHKS and CDR2 is YYEKEE (reference sequence). The CDR3 spans 14 residues. V dropped 1 base and J dropped 6 bases, with 13 bases sitting between them. The CDR3 nucleotides read TGTGCCAGCAGCTTGCTGGAGGGCGACGATGGCTACACCTTC. It translates to CASSLLEGDDGYTF.

This rearrangement joins TRBV19 to TRBJ2-3; 9 bases fit TRBD2. The junction had 6 bases not matched to a gene; V was cut back by 3 bases and J by 5 bases. CDR3 length: 15 residues. Germline CDR1 reads LNHDA; CDR2 reads SQIVND (reference sequence). CDR3: CASSIGGRALDTQYF. The DNA for the CDR3 is TGTGCCAGTAGTATTGGCGGGAGGGCCCTAGATACGCAGTATTTT.

This clone was seen a few times. The chain recombines TRBV23-1 with TRBJ1-5; no definite D call. TRBV23-1 is flagged as an ORF with uncertain function. Trimming took 4 bases from V and 6 from J, leaving 10 bases between them. The CDR3 is made up of 13 amino acids. The CDR3 loop is CASSRGRSQPQHF. The CDR3 DNA reads TGCGCCAGCAGTCGAGGAAGGTCTCAGCCCCAGCATTTT.

V gene TRBV27 combines with J gene TRBJ1-5; TRBD1 agrees at 7 bases. Germline V gene lookup returns CDR1 MNHEY and CDR2 SMNVEV (reference sequence). This CDR3 is built from 16 residues. V lost 6 bases to trimming and J lost 3 bases; unmatched junction nucleotides: 11. The CDR3 protein is CASSRDTGQNNQPQHF. As DNA, the CDR3 is TGTGCCAGCAGCCGAGATACGGGACAGAACAATCAGCCCCAGCATTTT.

The chain joins TRBV6-1 to TRBJ2-1; 11 bases are shared with TRBD2. CDR1 is MNHNS, CDR2 SASEGT, per germline. The CDR3 is made up of 15 amino acids. J gave up 0 bases and V 10 bases, and 5 bases lay outside the gene matches. The CDR3 loop is CATQTSGTSYNEQFF. CDR3 sequence (DNA): TGTGCCACCCAGACTAGCGGGACCTCCTACAATGAGCAGTTCTTC.

This clone was detected once. This chain links TRBV5-1 with TRBJ2-7; no clear D gene. The CDR3 covers 13 residues. Germline V gives CDR1 SGHRS, CDR2 YFSETQ. Trimming stripped 4 bases from V and 1 base from J, with 9 bases between. This chain's CDR3 is CASSVQESYEQYF. The CDR3 DNA is TGCGCCAGCAGCGTTCAGGAGTCCTACGAGCAGTACTTC.

V usage is TRBV30 and J usage is TRBJ2-1; possibly TRBD1 or TRBD2 for D (5 bases each). CDR1 GTSNPN and CDR2 SVGIG come from the germline V gene (reference sequence). This CDR3 spans 13 amino acids. Trimming stripped 1 base from V and 5 bases from J, with 9 bases between. Here the CDR3 reads CAWSGGSHNEQFF. DNA of the CDR3: TGTGCCTGGAGTGGGGGGTCCCACAATGAGCAGTTCTTC.

This clone was observed once. The CDR3, as DNA: TGTGCCAGCAGATTCTCGGGGGAGGTTCGGTACGAGCAGTACTTC. It is translated as CASRFSGEVRYEQYF. This chain links TRBV6-1 with TRBJ2-7; a weak D match, TRBD2 (6 bases). Trimming took off 6 bases at V and 4 bases at J, with 19 bases between the two ends. Germline loops: CDR1 MNHNS, CDR2 SASEGT. The CDR3 extends over 15 amino acids.

V usage is TRBV6-4 and J usage is TRBJ2-1; D might be TRBD2 (5 bases). With 2 bases removed from V and 6 bases from J, the gap between germline ends came to 17 bases. The CDR3 extends over 16 amino acids. Germline CDR1 MRHNA, CDR2 SNTAGT. The DNA for the CDR3 is TGTGCCAGCAGTGACACCCCAGGTGGAGGTCTCAATGAGCAGTTCTTC. It is translated as CASSDTPGGGLNEQFF.